The rows below give T cell receptor beta chains drawn from one sample of a study of shared clonotypes between healthy human individuals. The table came from immunoSEQ multiplex PCR; TCRdb's copy has only in-frame clones and leaves some out. Of approximately 1,500,000 clones in the sample, 95% to 99% were seen once. Sequencing was carried out using naive CD4+ T cells sorted from blood. The source of these receptors is a man aged 30-40 years in good health. CDR3s include the opening cysteine and the closing phenylalanine or tryptophan. D genes are given only for firm matches. Expanded clones are given a class, and other clones once, few, many or no size at all.

>TRBV5-5|TRBJ1-2|NA|NA
TGTGCCAGCAGCCAAGCCCCGGGACAAGGCTATGGCTACACCTTC
CASSQAPGQGYGYTF
>TRBV5-6|TRBJ2-7|NA|NA
TGTGCCAGCACCCCCCCCCAGCCCTCCGAGCAGTACTTC
CASTPPQPSEQYF
>TRBV5-1|TRBJ2-2|NA|NA
TGCGCCAGCAGCTTTGAGGGGGTCACCGGGGAGCTGTTTTTT
CASSFEGVTGELFF
>TRBV28|TRBJ2-7|NA|NA
TGTGCCAGCAGTTTACCAGGGACTTACTCCTACGAGCAGTACTTC
CASSLPGTYSYEQYF
>TRBV19|TRBJ2-2|NA|NA
TGTGCCAGTAGTACGGGCGGGGAGCTGTTTTTT
CASSTGGELFF
>TRBV18|TRBJ1-1|NA|TRBD1
TGTGCCAGCTCAATTGGACGACAGGGGAACACTGAAGCTTTCTTT
CASSIGRQGNTEAFF
>TRBV5-5|TRBJ2-7|NA|TRBD2
TGTGCCAGCAGCTTAGCGGGAGGCCTATCCTACGAGCAGTACTTC
CASSLAGGLSYEQYF
>TRBV5-1|TRBJ2-5|NA|NA
TGCGCCAGCAGCTTGGCGGTACCAGCGGCCCAGTACTTC
CASSLAVPAAQYF
>TRBV28|TRBJ2-1|NA|TRBD2
TGTGCCAGCAGTCCCTGGGGGGGACCCTACAATGAGCAGTTCTTC
CASSPWGGPYNEQFF
>TRBV7-3|TRBJ2-1|NA|TRBD2
TGTGCCAGCAGCCAAAGGGGCGGGAGGGCCCATGAGCAGTTCTTC
CASSQRGGRAHEQFF
>TRBV9|TRBJ2-5|NA|NA
TGTGCCAGCAGCGCCCGAGCCCGGGACGGTAGGCAGGAGACCCAGTACTTC
CASSARARDGRQETQYF
>TRBV30|TRBJ2-3|NA|TRBD2
TGTGCCTGGAGTGGGGCGACTAGCGGTGGCACAGATACGCAGTATTTT
CAWSGATSGGTDTQYF
>TRBV4-1|TRBJ2-7|NA|NA
TGCGCCAGCAGCCAAGGGCGACTGAGCTCCTACGAGCAGTACTTC
CASSQGRLSSYEQYF
>TRBV5-6|TRBJ2-3|NA|NA
TGTGCCAGCAGCTCCGGACTGGTGGATACGCAGTATTTT
CASSSGLVDTQYF
>TRBV4-2|TRBJ2-4|NA|NA
TGTGCCAGCAGCCCCAACCCGGACGAAAACATTCAGTACTTC
CASSPNPDENIQYF
>TRBV6-1|TRBJ1-4|NA|NA
TGTGCCAGCAGTGAAAGCCGGACGGTGAATGAAAAACTGTTTTTT
CASSESRTVNEKLFF
>TRBV6-1|TRBJ2-1|NA|NA
TGTGCCAGCAGTGCGAGGGGGGCGAGCTCCTACAATGAGCAGTTCTTC
CASSARGASSYNEQFF
>TRBV19|TRBJ2-5|NA|TRBD2
TGTGCCAGTAAAGGGTCCACTAGCGTCCGGACCCAGTACTTC
CASKGSTSVRTQYF
>TRBV7-8|TRBJ2-1|NA|TRBD2
TGTGCCAGCAGCTTAATGGCGGGAGTCTTCTACAATGAGCAGTTCTTC
CASSLMAGVFYNEQFF
>TRBV7-9|TRBJ2-1|NA|TRBD2
TGTGCCAGCAGCTTCCACGGGACTAACTACAATGAGCAGTTCTTC
CASSFHGTNYNEQFF
>TRBV5-1|TRBJ2-7|NA|NA
TGCGCCAGCAGCACTGGACACCCCTCCTACGAGCAGTACTTC
CASSTGHPSYEQYF
>TRBV10-3|TRBJ2-3|NA|NA
TGTGCCATCAGCGCGCGTGATACGCAGTATTTT
CAISARDTQYF
>TRBV10-3|TRBJ1-1|NA|TRBD1
TGTGCCATCAGTGAGCAGGGGGCACTCACTGAAGCTTTCTTT
CAISEQGALTEAFF
>TRBV7-2|TRBJ2-7|NA|NA
TGTGCCATCCGCCGGGGCGGACCGGCCTACGAGCAGTACTTC
CAIRRGGPAYEQYF
>TRBV5-5|TRBJ2-7|NA|NA
TGTGCCAGCAGCTTGACCGGGGAGCAGTACTTC
CASSLTGEQYF
>TRBV28|TRBJ1-5|NA|NA
TGTGCCACGCACTCCCCAAGGGTTGGTGGACCTGGACCCCAGCATTTT
CATHSPRVGGPGPQHF
>TRBV5-6|TRBJ1-2|NA|TRBD1
TGTGCCAGCAGCCCCCCTCCAGGGGGGCAGAGTGGCTACACCTTC
CASSPPPGGQSGYTF
>TRBV28|TRBJ1-2|NA|TRBD1
TGTGCCAGCAGTCTCAGAGCAGGGGGCATAGGCGGCTACACCTTC
CASSLRAGGIGGYTF
>TRBV7-6|TRBJ2-7|NA|NA
TGTGCCAGCAGCATGAACAGGGTTAACGAGCAGTACTTC
CASSMNRVNEQYF
>TRBV21-1|TRBJ2-7|NA|NA
TGTGCCAGCAGCAATCTAAAGGGGTCGATCCCCTCTCAGGGGCAGTACTTC
CASSNLKGSIPSQGQYF
>TRBV7-9|TRBJ2-7|NA|NA
TGTGCCAGCAGCACCTACTACTCCTACGAGCAGTACTTC
CASSTYYSYEQYF
>TRBV9|TRBJ2-1|NA|TRBD2
TGTGCCAGCAGCGTGATTGCGGGAGGACAGACTGAGCAGTTCTTC
CASSVIAGGQTEQFF
>TRBV5-6|TRBJ1-1|NA|TRBD1
TGTGCCAGCAGCTTGGCTGGGACAGGAATGAACACTGAAGCTTTCTTT
CASSLAGTGMNTEAFF
>TRBV4-1|TRBJ1-2|once|NA
TGCGCCAGCAGCCAAAAGAAGGGGACAATGCTTAACTATGGCTACACCTTC
CASSQKKGTMLNYGYTF
>TRBV6-5|TRBJ1-5|NA|NA
TGTGCCAGCAGTTCCAGGGGAAGGGGTTTCAATCAGCCCCAGCATTTT
CASSSRGRGFNQPQHF
>TRBV27|TRBJ2-5|NA|NA
TGTGCCAGCAGTTCCCGGTCTGGCGAGACCCAGTACTTC
CASSSRSGETQYF
>TRBV28|TRBJ2-7|NA|NA
TGTGCCAGCAGTTTATGGGGGCCACCCTACGAGCAGTACTTC
CASSLWGPPYEQYF
>TRBV28|TRBJ2-1|NA|TRBD2
TGTGCCAGCAGTATTCCGACTAGCGGGAGGGCAGGTGAGCAGTTCTTC
CASSIPTSGRAGEQFF
>TRBV18|TRBJ2-1|once|TRBD2
TGTGCCAGCTCACACGAAAGCGGGGTCCTCAATGAGCAGTTCTTC
CASSHESGVLNEQFF
>TRBV7-2|TRBJ2-6|NA|NA
TGTGCCAGCAGCTTAGGGTCAAGTGGGGCCAACGTCCTGACTTTC
CASSLGSSGANVLTF
>TRBV5-8|TRBJ2-5|NA|NA
TGTGCCAGCAGCTTCAGAGAGACCCAGTACTTC
CASSFRETQYF
>TRBV27|TRBJ1-2|NA|NA
TGTGCCAGCAGGCAGGGGTTTAACTATGGCTACACCTTC
CASRQGFNYGYTF
>TRBV5-1|TRBJ2-1|NA|NA
TGCGCCAGCAGCTTGAACAGGTTACCCAATGAGCAGTTCTTC
CASSLNRLPNEQFF
>TRBV27|TRBJ2-7|NA|NA
TGTGCCAGCAGTTTCGCTAATGCTTACACCTACGAGCAGTACTTC
CASSFANAYTYEQYF
>TRBV4-1|TRBJ2-7|NA|TRBD1
TGCGCCAGCAGCCAATACATAAAACGGGGACAGGGAGGGTACGAGCAGTACTTC
CASSQYIKRGQGGYEQYF
>TRBV5-6|TRBJ2-2|NA|NA
TGTGCCAGCAGCATCGGACTACCCACCGGGGAGCTGTTTTTT
CASSIGLPTGELFF
>TRBV7-2|TRBJ2-7|NA|NA
TGTGCCAGCAGCACGACTGGCGGCGCCTACGAGCAGTACTTC
CASSTTGGAYEQYF
>TRBV9|TRBJ2-1|NA|NA
TGTGCCAGCAGCGTAGGGGACTTTTCCTACAATGAGCAGTTCTTC
CASSVGDFSYNEQFF
>TRBV5-1|TRBJ2-1|NA|NA
TGCGCCAGCAGCTTTTCACCAACGAGCTCCTACAATGAGCAGTTCTTC
CASSFSPTSSYNEQFF
>TRBV5-1|TRBJ1-1|once|NA
TGCGCCAGCAGCTTCCGTAGGGGGAGCTTGACTGAAGCTTTCTTT
CASSFRRGSLTEAFF
>TRBV30|TRBJ2-2|NA|NA
TGTGCCTGGAGTCAGTTACCGAACACCGGGGAGCTGTTTTTT
CAWSQLPNTGELFF
>TRBV4-2|TRBJ1-1|NA|TRBD1
TGTGCCAGCAGCCGACAGGGACGGAGCCCCTTGAACACTGAAGCTTTCTTT
CASSRQGRSPLNTEAFF
>TRBV7-6|TRBJ2-1|NA|NA
TGTGCCAGCAGCATACAGGGCGGGACTTCCTACAATGAGCAGTTCTTC
CASSIQGGTSYNEQFF
>TRBV28|TRBJ2-3|NA|TRBD1
TGTGCCAGCAGTTCCCCCCGGACAGGGGGACATACGCAGTATTTT
CASSSPRTGGHTQYF
>TRBV5-4|TRBJ2-1|NA|NA
TGTGCCAGCAGCCTGGGCACATCCTACAATGAGCAGTTCTTC
CASSLGTSYNEQFF